The clone carrying this T cell receptor (beta chain) turned up a few times. Its antigen is currently unknown. This sample is part of a study of CD8+CD57+ T cells in acquired aplastic anemia. Study-wide results and limits: Patients and controls shared just under 30 CD8+ CDR3 sequences.

According to the study, genomic DNA was the template for TCR beta VDJ and CDR3 profiling. Via MiXCR, TCRdb re-called the reads, giving one row per CDR3 protein. The sample has around 200,000 distinct CDR3 sequences, roughly half seen once. Germline V gene data show CDR1 as LGHNA and CDR2 as YNFKEQ. The CDR3 covers 16 residues. The V gene end was trimmed by 4 bases and the J gene end by 4 bases; junction bases not matched to a gene: 7. CD8+CD57+ cell expansion, shown by flow cytometry, had occurred in the patients selected for sequencing. Blood came from patients not yet given any therapy. Specimen: sorted CD4+, CD8+, or CD8+CD57+ T cells (not recorded which) from PBMCs. The receptor was derived from a human donor with aplastic anemia. The chain joins TRBV4-2 to TRBJ1-3, with 10 bases that match TRBD1. CDR3 bases: TGTGCCAGCAGCCCTGCAAGGGGACAGGGGGGAAACACCATATATTTT. It yields the protein CASSPARGQGGNTIYF.